What follows is one T cell receptor beta chain and its context. Its antigen has not been determined. Base qualities are missing; no much larger clone stands one base away. The CDR3 numbers 11 residues from cysteine through phenylalanine. Only CDR3 DNA remains: 33 bases, in frame from the first base. The germline V gene (reference sequence) supplies CDR1 DFQATT and CDR2 SNEGSKA. V loses 3 bases of germline sequence and J loses 5 bases, and the interval between the two ends is 8 bases. The CDR3 regions of human TCRbeta chains were analyzed by immunosequencing. From the authors' description of their analysis: Repertoire TCRs were matched against a reference library of SARS-CoV-2-specific TCRs generated with the MIRA antigen-specificity platform. Breadth was defined as the fraction of unique TCRs that were SARS-CoV-2-associated. Depth was defined as the fraction of total T cells that were SARS-CoV-2-associated. Using the MIRA data, each spike-specific TCR was assigned both to the spike region to which the TCR was reactive and to a CD4 or CD8 class. Log10-transformed breadth and depth values were compared by one-way ANOVA with Sidak's multiple comparisons tests. This immuneACCESS table, as held by TCRdb, lists in-frame sequences with V and J called but not all clones. Of the missing ones, under half trace to an unresolved V gene in checked studies; the others have no known cause. The DNA was the basis for D and trimming; V, J and clone size are from that table. The sample table holds 85,000 or so clones, of which just over 85% were seen once. The ten most abundant clones make up 5.6% of the sample.

These data belong to a study of T cell responses to AZD1222 COVID-19 vaccine (dated by TCRdb to the early 2020s). A note on the overall study: TCR sequencing covered 230 to 250 trial participants: 200 to 210 given two doses of AZD1222 and approximately 26 given two doses of MenACWY control vaccine. Trial participants were enrolled into age subgroups of 18-55, 56-69 and 70-plus years, which contained around 140, 26 and 57 TCR-sequenced participants, respectively.

What this sample's time point label stands for: about 28 days (+/-7) after the second vaccine dose. AZD1222 recipients with second doses at about 4 weeks or about 12 weeks were pooled, because spike-specific TCR depth and breadth did not differ between schedules. Samples from vaccinated people were obtained from the UK trials COV001 and COV002, which included a single-blind randomized controlled phase 2/3 trial of AZD1222 (ChAdOx1 nCoV-19) in healthy adults. For TCRbeta chain sequencing, PBMC samples were collected from trial participants at day 0 and at day 28 after the second dose. Results and caveats for the whole study, not just this receptor: The vaccine-associated CD4 TCRs covered the entire spike protein, and the dominant responses fell in regions 160-218 and 743-854. No day 14 peak-response samples were available, so repertoires were characterized only after the peak T cell response. Conclusions about previously exposed vaccinees were limited because only a handful of AZD1222 recipients were SARS-CoV-2 seropositive at baseline. The 56-69-year group was small, and its depth increase did not reach significance, likely because of low power. Participants were mostly white British and included more females than males, and it was suggested by the authors that clonal diversity may have been underestimated. A significant rise in spike-specific TCR breadth and depth was observed after two AZD1222 doses relative to day 0 and relative to MenACWY recipients. Nearly half of unique spike-specific TCRs reportedly recognized epitopes outside regions mutated in the B.1.351 and B.1.1.7 variants.

The chain links TRBV20-1 with TRBJ2-7, with the D gene possibly TRBD1 or TRBD2, each one fitting 5 bases. This TCR came from an adult who received the AZD1222 COVID-19 vaccine. The material sequenced was peripheral blood, taken 28 days after the second AZD1222 dose. The CDR3 region reads CSARRGNEQYF. The DNA sequence is TGCAGTGCTAGGAGGGGCAACGAGCAGTACTTC.